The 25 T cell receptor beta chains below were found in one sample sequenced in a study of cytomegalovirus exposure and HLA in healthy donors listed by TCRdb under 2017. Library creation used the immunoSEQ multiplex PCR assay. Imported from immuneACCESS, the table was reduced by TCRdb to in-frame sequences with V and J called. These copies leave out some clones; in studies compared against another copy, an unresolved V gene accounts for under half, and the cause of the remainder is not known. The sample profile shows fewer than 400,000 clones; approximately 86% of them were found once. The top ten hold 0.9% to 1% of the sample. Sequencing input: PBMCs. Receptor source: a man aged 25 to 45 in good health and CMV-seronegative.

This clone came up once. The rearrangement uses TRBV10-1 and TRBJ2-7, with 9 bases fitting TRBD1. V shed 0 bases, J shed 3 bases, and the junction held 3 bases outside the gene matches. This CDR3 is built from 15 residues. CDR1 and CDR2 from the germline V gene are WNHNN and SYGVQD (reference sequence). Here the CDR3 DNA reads TGCGCCAGCAGTGAGTCCAGACAGGGGGACTACGAGCAGTACTTC. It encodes CASSESRQGDYEQYF.

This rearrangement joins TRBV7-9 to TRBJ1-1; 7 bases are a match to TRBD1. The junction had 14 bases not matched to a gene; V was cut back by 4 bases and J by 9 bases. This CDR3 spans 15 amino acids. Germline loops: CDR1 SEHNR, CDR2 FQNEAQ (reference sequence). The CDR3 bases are TGTGCCAGCAGCTGGACCACCGAGCGACAGGGTCAAGCTTTCTTT. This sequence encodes CASSWTTERQGQAFF. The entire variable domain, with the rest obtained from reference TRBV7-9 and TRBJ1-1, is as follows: DTGVSQNPRHKITKRGQNVTFRCDPISEHNRLYWYRQTLGQGPEFLTYFQNEAQLEKSRLLSDRFSAERPKGSFSTLEIQRTEQGDSAMYLCASSWTTERQGQAFFGQGTRLTVV.

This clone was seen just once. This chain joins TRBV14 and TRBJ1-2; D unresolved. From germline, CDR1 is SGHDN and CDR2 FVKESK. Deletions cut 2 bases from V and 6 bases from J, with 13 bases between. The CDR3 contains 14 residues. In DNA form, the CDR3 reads TGTGCCAGCAGCCAATTGGACCTGAGGGATGGCTACACCTTC. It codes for CASSQLDLRDGYTF.

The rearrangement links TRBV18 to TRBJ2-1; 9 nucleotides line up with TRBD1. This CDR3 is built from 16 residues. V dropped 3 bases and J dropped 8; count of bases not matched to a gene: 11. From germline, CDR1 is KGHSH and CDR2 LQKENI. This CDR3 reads CASSPTGQGFGHEQFF. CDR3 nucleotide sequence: TGTGCCAGCTCACCGACGGGACAGGGATTCGGCCATGAGCAGTTCTTC. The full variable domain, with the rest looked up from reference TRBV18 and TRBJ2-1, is NAGVMQNPRHLVRRRGQEARLRCSPMKGHSHVYWYRQLPEEGLKFMVYLQKENIIDESGMPKERFSAEFPKEGPSILRIQQVVRGDSAAYFCASSPTGQGFGHEQFFGPGTRLTVL.

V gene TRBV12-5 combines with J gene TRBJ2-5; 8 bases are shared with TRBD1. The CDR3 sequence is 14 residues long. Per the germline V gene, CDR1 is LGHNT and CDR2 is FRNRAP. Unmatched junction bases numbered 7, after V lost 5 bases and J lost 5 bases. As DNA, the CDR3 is TGTGCTAGTGGTCCGGGACAGGTATCGGAGACCCAGTACTTC. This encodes CASGPGQVSETQYF.

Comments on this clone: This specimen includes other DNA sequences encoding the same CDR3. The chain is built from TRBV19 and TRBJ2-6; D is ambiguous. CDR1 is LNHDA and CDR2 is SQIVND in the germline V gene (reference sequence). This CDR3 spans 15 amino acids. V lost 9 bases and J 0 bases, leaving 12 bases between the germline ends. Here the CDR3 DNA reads TGTGCCAGCACCCTGACTGGCTCTGGGGCCAACGTCCTGACTTTC. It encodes CASTLTGSGANVLTF.

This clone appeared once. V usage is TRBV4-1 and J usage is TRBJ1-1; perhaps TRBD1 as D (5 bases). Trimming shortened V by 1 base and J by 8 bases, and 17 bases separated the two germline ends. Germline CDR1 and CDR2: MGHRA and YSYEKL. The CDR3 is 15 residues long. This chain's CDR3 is CASSQARGSPGEAFF. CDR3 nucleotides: TGCGCCAGCAGCCAAGCTAGGGGCAGCCCTGGCGAAGCTTTCTTT.

The CDR3 loop reads CASAEGGHEQYF. CDR3 in DNA: TGTGCCAGCGCAGAGGGCGGGCACGAGCAGTACTTC. The rearrangement joins TRBV11-2 to TRBJ2-7; the D gene is possibly TRBD2 (5 bases). Trimming removed 8 bases from V and 5 bases from J, with 13 bases in between. The CDR3 covers 12 residues. Germline lookup yields CDR1 SGHAT and CDR2 FQNNGV.

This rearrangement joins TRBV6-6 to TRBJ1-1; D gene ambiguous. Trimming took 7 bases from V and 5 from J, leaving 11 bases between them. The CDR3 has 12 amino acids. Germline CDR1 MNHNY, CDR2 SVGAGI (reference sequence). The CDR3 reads CASKQRWTEAFF. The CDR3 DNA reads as TGTGCCAGCAAACAGCGGTGGACTGAAGCTTTCTTT.

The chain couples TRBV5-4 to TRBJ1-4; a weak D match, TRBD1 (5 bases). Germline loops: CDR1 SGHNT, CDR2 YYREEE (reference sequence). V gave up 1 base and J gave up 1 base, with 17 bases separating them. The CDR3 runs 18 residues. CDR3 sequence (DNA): TGTGCCAGCAGCTTGTGGGTACAGGAACCGAGAACTAATGAAAAACTGTTTTTT. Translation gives CASSLWVQEPRTNEKLFF.

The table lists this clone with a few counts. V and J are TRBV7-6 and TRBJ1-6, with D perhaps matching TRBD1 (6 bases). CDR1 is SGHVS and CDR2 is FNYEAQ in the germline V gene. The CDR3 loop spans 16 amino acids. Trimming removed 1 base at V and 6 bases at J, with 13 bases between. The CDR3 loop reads CASSLVPGGLNSPLHF. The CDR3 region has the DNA TGTGCCAGCAGCTTAGTTCCGGGGGGGCTTAATTCACCCCTCCACTTT.

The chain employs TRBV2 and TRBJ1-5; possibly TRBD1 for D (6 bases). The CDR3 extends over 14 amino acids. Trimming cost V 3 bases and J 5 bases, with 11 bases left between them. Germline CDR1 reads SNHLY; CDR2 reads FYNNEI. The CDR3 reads CASSDRGYYQPQHF. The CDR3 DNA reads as TGTGCCAGCAGTGACAGGGGTTATTATCAGCCCCAGCATTTT.

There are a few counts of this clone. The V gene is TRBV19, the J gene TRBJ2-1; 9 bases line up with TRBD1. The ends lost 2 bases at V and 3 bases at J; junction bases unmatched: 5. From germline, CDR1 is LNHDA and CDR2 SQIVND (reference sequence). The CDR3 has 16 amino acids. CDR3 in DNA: TGTGCCAGTAGTATAATGACAGGGGGAATCTACAATGAGCAGTTCTTC. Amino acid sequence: CASSIMTGGIYNEQFF.

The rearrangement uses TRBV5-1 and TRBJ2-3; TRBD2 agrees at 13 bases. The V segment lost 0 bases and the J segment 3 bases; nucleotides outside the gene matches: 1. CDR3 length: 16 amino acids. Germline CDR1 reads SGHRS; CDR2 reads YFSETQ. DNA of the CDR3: TGCGCCAGCAGCTTGGTGACTAGCGGGGGGACAGATACGCAGTATTTT. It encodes CASSLVTSGGTDTQYF.

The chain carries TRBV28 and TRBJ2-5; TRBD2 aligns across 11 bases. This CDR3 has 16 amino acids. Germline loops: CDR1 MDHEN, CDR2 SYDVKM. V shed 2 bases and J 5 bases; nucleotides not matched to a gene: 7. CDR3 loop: CASSLRSSGGRETQYF. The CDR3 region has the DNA TGTGCCAGCAGTTTAAGGTCTAGCGGGGGGAGGGAGACCCAGTACTTC.

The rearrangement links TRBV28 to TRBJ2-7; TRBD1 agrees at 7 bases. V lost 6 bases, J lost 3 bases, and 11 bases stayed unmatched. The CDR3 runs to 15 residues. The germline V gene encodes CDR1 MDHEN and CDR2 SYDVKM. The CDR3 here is CASRKQGPALYEQYF. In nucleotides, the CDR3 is TGTGCCAGCAGAAAACAGGGGCCAGCGCTCTACGAGCAGTACTTC.

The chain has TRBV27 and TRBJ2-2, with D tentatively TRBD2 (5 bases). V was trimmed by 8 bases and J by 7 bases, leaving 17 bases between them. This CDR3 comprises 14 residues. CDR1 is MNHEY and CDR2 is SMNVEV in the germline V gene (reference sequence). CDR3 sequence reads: CASGYGISGGELFF. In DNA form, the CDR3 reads TGTGCCAGCGGTTACGGGATCTCGGGCGGGGAGCTGTTTTTT.

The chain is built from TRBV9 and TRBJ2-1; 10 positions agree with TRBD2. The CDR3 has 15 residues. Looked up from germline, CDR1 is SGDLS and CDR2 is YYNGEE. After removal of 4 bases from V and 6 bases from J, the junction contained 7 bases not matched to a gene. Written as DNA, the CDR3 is TGTGCCAGCAGCCCTACTAGCGGGGTAGGCAATGAGCAGTTCTTC. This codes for CASSPTSGVGNEQFF.

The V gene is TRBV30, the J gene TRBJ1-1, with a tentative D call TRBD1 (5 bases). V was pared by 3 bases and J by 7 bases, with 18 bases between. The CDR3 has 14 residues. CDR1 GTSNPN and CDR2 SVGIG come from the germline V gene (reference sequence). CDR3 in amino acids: CAWSPRVRALEAFF. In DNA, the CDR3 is TGTGCCTGGAGCCCCAGGGTCAGGGCTCTTGAAGCTTTCTTT.

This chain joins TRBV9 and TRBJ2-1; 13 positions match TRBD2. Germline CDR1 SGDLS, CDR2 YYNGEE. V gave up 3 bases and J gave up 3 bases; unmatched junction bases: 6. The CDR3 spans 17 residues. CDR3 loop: CASSARTSGGDYNEQFF. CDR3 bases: TGTGCCAGCAGCGCCCGGACTAGCGGGGGAGACTACAATGAGCAGTTCTTC.

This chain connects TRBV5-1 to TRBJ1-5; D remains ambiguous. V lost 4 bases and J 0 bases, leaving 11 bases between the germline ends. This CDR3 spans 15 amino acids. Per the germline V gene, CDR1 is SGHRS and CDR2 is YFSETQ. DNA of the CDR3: TGCGCCAGCAGCAACTACGGGGATAGCAATCAGCCCCAGCATTTT. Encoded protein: CASSNYGDSNQPQHF.

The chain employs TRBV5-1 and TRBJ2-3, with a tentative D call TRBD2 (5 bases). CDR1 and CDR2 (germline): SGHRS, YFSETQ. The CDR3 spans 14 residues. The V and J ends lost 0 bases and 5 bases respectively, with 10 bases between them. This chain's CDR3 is CASSLAGVEDTQYF. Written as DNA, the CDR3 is TGCGCCAGCAGCTTGGCCGGGGTAGAAGATACGCAGTATTTT. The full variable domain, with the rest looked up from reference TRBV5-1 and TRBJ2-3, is KAGVTQTPRYLIKTRGQQVTLSCSPISGHRSVSWYQQTPGQGLQFLFEYFSETQRNKGNFPGRFSGRQFSNSRSEMNVSTLELGDSALYLCASSLAGVEDTQYFGPGTRLTVL.

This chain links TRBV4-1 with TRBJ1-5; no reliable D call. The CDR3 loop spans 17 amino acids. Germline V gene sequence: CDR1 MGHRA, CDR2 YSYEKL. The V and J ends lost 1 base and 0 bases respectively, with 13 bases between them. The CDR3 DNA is TGCGCCAGCAGCCAAGTGGTGAACGTCTATAGCAATCAGCCCCAGCATTTT. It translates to CASSQVVNVYSNQPQHF.

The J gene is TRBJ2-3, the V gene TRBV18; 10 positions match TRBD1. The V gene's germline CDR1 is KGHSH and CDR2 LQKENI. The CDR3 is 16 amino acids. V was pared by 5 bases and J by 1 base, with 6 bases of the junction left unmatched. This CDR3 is CASSYGQGVGTDTQYF. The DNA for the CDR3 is TGTGCCAGCTCATACGGACAGGGGGTCGGCACAGATACGCAGTATTTT.

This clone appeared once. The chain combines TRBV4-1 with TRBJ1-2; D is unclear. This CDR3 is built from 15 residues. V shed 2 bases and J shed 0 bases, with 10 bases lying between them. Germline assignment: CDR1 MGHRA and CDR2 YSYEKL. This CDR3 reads CASSQNGEPNYGYTF. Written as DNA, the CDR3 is TGCGCCAGCAGCCAAAATGGGGAGCCTAACTATGGCTACACCTTC.